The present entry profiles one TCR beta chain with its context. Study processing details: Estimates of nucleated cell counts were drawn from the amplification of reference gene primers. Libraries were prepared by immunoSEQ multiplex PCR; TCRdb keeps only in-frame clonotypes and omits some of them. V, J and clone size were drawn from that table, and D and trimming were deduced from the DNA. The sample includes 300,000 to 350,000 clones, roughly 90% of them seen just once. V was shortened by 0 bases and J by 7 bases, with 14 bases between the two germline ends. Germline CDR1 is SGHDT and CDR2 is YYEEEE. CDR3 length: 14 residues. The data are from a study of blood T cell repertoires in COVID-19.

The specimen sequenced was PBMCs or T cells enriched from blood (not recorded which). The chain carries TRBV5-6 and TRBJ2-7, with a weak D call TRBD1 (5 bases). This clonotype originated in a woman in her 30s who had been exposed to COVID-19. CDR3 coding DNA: TGTGCCAGCAGCTTGGAGGGGCCCGGTATGGAGCAGTACTTC. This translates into CASSLEGPGMEQYF.